The text below deals with one T cell receptor beta chain. Its antigen is undetermined. TCRdb re-called the 5' RACE reads through MiXCR, storing one row per CDR3 protein. The table lists about 290,000 distinct CDR3 sequences, over 15% of them singletons. This CDR3 is 16 amino acids long. The germline V gene encodes CDR1 SGHTA and CDR2 FQGNSA. The germline V and J ends were trimmed by 4 bases and 0 bases, with 15 bases remaining between them. The data were taken from a study of T-cell memory formation after mild COVID-19. Across the whole study: Clusters were largely donor specific. Study-level results: Whether second-wave clones peaking at day 37 were SARS-CoV-2 specific went unconfirmed. Among clones contracting day 15 to 85, CD4/CD8 was balanced, whereas later expanders leaned CD4+.

Sequencing used PBMCs or a T cell subset sorted from them (not recorded which). V gene TRBV7-2 combines with J gene TRBJ1-1; D may be TRBD1 (5 bases). The TCR originated in a man in his late teens or twenties who had mild COVID-19 (a few samples of this study predate the infection). Cell type and time point are not known. The CDR3 here is CASSWTRGGVNTEAFF. Here the CDR3 DNA reads TGTGCCAGCAGCTGGACTAGGGGCGGGGTGAACACTGAAGCTTTCTTT. The entire variable domain, with the rest obtained from reference TRBV7-2 and TRBJ1-1, is as follows: GAGVSQSPSNKVTEKGKDVELRCDPISGHTALYWYRQSLGQGLEFLIYFQGNSAPDKSGLPSDRFSAERTGGSVSTLTIQRTQQEDSAVYLCASSWTRGGVNTEAFFGQGTRLTVV.